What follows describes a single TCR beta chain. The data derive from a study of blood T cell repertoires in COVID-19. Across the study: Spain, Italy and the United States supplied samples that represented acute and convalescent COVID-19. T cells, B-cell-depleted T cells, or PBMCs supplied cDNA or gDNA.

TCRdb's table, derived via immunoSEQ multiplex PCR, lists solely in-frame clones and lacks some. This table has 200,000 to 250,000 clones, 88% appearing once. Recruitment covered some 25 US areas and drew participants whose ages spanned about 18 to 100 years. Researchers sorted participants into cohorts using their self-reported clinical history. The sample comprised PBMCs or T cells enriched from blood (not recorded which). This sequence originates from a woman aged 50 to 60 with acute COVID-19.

The CDR3 bases are TGCGCCAGCAGCCCTATGGAACACCGGGGGGAGACCCAGTACTTC. Residues: CASSPMEHRGETQYF. The V and J genes are TRBV4-3 and TRBJ2-5; D is perhaps TRBD2 (6 bases). CDR3 length: 15 residues. The germline V and J ends were trimmed by 4 bases and 5 bases, with 17 bases remaining between them. The germline V gene has CDR1 LGHNA and CDR2 YSLEER.